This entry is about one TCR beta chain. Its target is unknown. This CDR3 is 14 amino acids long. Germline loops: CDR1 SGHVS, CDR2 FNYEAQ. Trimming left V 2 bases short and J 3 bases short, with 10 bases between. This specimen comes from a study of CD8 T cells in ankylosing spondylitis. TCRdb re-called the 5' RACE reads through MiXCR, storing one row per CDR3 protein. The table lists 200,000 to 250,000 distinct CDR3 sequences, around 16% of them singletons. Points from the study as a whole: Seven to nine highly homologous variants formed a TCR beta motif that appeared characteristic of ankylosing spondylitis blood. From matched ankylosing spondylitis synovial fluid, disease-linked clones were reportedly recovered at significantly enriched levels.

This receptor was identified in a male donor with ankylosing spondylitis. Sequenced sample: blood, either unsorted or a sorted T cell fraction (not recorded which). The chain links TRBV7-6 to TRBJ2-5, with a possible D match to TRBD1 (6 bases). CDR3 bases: TGTGCCAGCAGCTTATTAGGGGACAAAGAGACCCAGTACTTC. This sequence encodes CASSLLGDKETQYF. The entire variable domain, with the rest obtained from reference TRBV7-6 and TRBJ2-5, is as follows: GAGVSQSPRYKVTKRGQDVALRCDPISGHVSLYWYRQALGQGPEFLTYFNYEAQQDKSGLPNDRFSAERPEGSISTLTIQRTEQRDSAMYRCASSLLGDKETQYFGPGTRLLVL.